This T cell receptor (beta chain) derives from a study of regulatory T cells in long-lasting Graves disease. Overall study results and limits: Newly diagnosed patients had higher TCR diversity than persistent Graves' patients did.

The CDR3 covers 14 residues. Germline V gives CDR1 MNHNS, CDR2 SASEGT. Trimming removed 8 bases at V and 9 bases at J, with 17 bases between. Time point in this sample: persistent/refractory GD, antithyroid drugs over 5 years with positive TRAb. Generation of the TCR library employed RNA extracted from PBMCs. Through Arm-PCR of CDR3 regions and iRepertoire HTBI primers, TCR beta libraries were built. MiXCR, applied by TCRdb to the multiplex PCR reads, yields one record per CDR3 protein. The sample includes hundreds of thousands of distinct CDR3 sequences, around 30% of them seen just once. This clonotype was counted a few times. Its matching antigen is unknown.

This receptor was taken from a female donor with Graves disease. This specimen consisted of peripheral blood mononuclear cells (PBMCs), obtained when the disease was refractory, from a patient treated with antithyroid drugs. The rearrangement uses TRBV6-1 and TRBJ1-6; no clear D gene. CDR3: CASFSHRSGSPLHF. CDR3 bases: TGTGCCAGCTTTTCTCATCGGTCGGGTTCACCCCTCCACTTT.